This T cell receptor beta chain was identified during a study of blood T cell repertoires in COVID-19. In the study overall: From T cells, B-cell-depleted T cells, or PBMCs came the material, which was cDNA or gDNA.

The assay was immunoSEQ multiplex PCR, and TCRdb's table has in-frame clones only and misses some. The sample shows nearly 350,000 clones, roughly 86% of them seen only once. Those enrolled in Seattle joined during active infection and were followed longitudinally afterward. Germline V gene lookup returns CDR1 SGHTA and CDR2 FQGNSA. V lost 1 base and J 1 base, leaving 5 bases between the germline ends. The CDR3 has 13 residues. This TCR was sampled from a woman in her 70s with COVID-19, enrolled during active disease. The sequenced sample consisted of peripheral blood. The V call is TRBV7-2, the J call TRBJ2-7; D unclear. The CDR3 loop reads CASSLEESYEQYF. The CDR3 nucleotides are TGTGCCAGCAGCTTAGAGGAGTCCTACGAGCAGTACTTC.